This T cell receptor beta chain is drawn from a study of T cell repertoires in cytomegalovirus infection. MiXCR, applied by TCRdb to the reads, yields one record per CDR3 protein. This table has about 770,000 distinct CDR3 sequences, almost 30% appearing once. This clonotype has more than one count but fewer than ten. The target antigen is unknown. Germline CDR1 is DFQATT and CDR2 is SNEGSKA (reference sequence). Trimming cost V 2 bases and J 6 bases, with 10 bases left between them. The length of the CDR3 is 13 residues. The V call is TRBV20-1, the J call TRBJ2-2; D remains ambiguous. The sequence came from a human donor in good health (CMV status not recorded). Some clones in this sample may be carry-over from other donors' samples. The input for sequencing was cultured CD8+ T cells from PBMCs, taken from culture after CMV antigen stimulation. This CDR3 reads CSARTGVAGELFF. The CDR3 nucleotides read TGCAGTGCTAGAACGGGTGTGGCCGGGGAGCTGTTTTTT.